Listed here are 10 T cell receptor beta chains from one sample, sequenced in a study of OX40 agonist ivuxolimab in advanced cancers. Clones were read by immunoSEQ multiplex PCR, and TCRdb kept only the in-frame ones, dropping some. The table has tens of thousands of clones, approximately 85% seen once. The sample in question was CD4+ or CD8+ T cells sorted from blood, obtained in a trial of the OX40 agonist ivuxolimab. All receptors come from an adult with an advanced solid tumor such as melanoma, head and neck, liver or kidney cancer.

The genes are TRBV19 and TRBJ2-2; D unclear. The CDR3 consists of 12 residues. V lost 0 bases and J lost 8, with 4 bases in between. Germline V gene lookup returns CDR1 LNHDA and CDR2 SQIVND (reference sequence). The CDR3 is CASSIEGGELFF. CDR3 bases: TGTGCCAGTAGTATAGAGGGTGGGGAGCTGTTTTTT.

This chain uses TRBV4-3 with TRBJ2-7; 7 bases fit TRBD1. The trim removed 4 bases at V and 0 bases at J, leaving 3 bases unmatched. CDR1 is LGHNA and CDR2 is YSLEER in the germline V gene. The CDR3 has 14 residues. The CDR3 loop is CASSPGQSSYEQYF. CDR3 coding DNA: TGCGCCAGCAGCCCGGGACAGTCCTCCTACGAGCAGTACTTC.

This chain connects TRBV7-8 to TRBJ1-5, with 7 bases matching TRBD1. The germline V gene encodes CDR1 SGHVS and CDR2 FQNEAQ. There are 14 residues in the CDR3. Unmatched junction bases numbered 6, after V lost 3 bases and J lost 7 bases. In nucleotides, the CDR3 is TGTGCCAGCAGCTTTGTCAGGGGGGGACAGCCCCAGCATTTT. Translated: CASSFVRGGQPQHF.

V and J are TRBV28 and TRBJ1-6; D possibly corresponds to TRBD1 (5 bases). V lost 8 bases to trimming and J lost 10 bases, with 18 bases between them. The CDR3 covers 14 residues. In germline, CDR1 is MDHEN, CDR2 SYDVKM. The CDR3 region is CASFSGEGYSPLHF. The CDR3 DNA follows: TGTGCCAGCTTTTCGGGGGAGGGCTACTCACCCCTCCACTTT.

This chain uses TRBV7-3 with TRBJ1-1; D not resolved. This CDR3 is built from 14 residues. Germline values: CDR1 SGHTA, CDR2 FQGTGA. The ends were cut back, 5 bases at V and 1 base at J, with 11 bases in the middle. The CDR3 nucleotides read TGTGCCAGCAGCCTAGTCCCAGGGAACACTGAAGCTTTCTTT. Encoded protein: CASSLVPGNTEAFF.

V gene TRBV4-3 combines with J gene TRBJ2-7; D is tentatively TRBD1 or TRBD2 (5 bases each). Germline V gene lookup returns CDR1 LGHNA and CDR2 YSLEER. Trimming pared 1 base from V and 6 bases from J, leaving 16 bases between. The length of the CDR3 is 15 residues. CDR3 sequence (DNA): TGCGCCAGCAGCCAAGGAGGGGCGGGCGAGTTCGAGCAGTACTTC. It specifies CASSQGGAGEFEQYF.

This chain uses TRBV2 with TRBJ1-2; D might be TRBD1 (5 bases). The CDR3 is 12 amino acids. Trimming removed 6 bases at V and 8 bases at J, with 13 bases between. Germline assignment: CDR1 SNHLY and CDR2 FYNNEI. CDR3 nucleotide sequence: TGTGCCAGCAGAGAAAGGACAATCGGCTACACCTTC. This gives the protein CASRERTIGYTF.

This chain joins TRBV4-1 and TRBJ2-2; no clear D gene. With 0 bases removed from V and 1 base from J, the gap between germline ends came to 6 bases. The germline V gene has CDR1 MGHRA and CDR2 YSYEKL. The CDR3 runs 15 residues. The CDR3 loop is CASSQDGRNTGELFF. CDR3 nucleotides: TGCGCCAGCAGCCAAGATGGGCGGAACACCGGGGAGCTGTTTTTT.

This sequence joins TRBV7-2 and TRBJ1-2; possibly TRBD1 for D (6 bases). The V gene lost 5 bases and the J gene lost 8 bases, with 24 bases spanning the gap. Looked up from germline, CDR1 is SGHTA and CDR2 is FQGNSA. The length of the CDR3 is 16 residues. The CDR3 region has the DNA TGTGCCAGCAGCGTGCACGGGGGCCGTAATACCGGGGGCTACACCTTC. Its protein product is CASSVHGGRNTGGYTF.

This sequence joins TRBV18 and TRBJ2-1, with unresolved D. Germline V CDR1 and CDR2: KGHSH, LQKENI. V dropped 3 bases and J dropped 2 bases, with 11 bases sitting between them. The CDR3 sequence is 15 residues long. The CDR3 DNA sequence: TGTGCCAGCTCACCCATGGCATCTACCTACAATGAGCAGTTCTTC. This codes for CASSPMASTYNEQFF.